One and the same sample provided the 21 T cell receptor beta chains below, sequenced in a study of regulatory T cells in long-lasting Graves disease. As to time point: newly diagnosed GD, antithyroid drugs for less than 3 months. The TCR library was prepared using RNA isolated from PBMCs. Both iRepertoire HTBI primers and Arm-PCR of CDR3 regions were used to build the TCR beta libraries. TCRdb reprocessed the multiplex PCR reads with MiXCR, giving one entry per CDR3 protein. The sample has more than 400,000 distinct CDR3 sequences; roughly 17% are singletons. The same data also contributed to another study, on T cells in Graves' hyperthyroidism and ophthalmopathy.

The specimen was peripheral blood mononuclear cells (PBMCs), collected at new diagnosis, from a patient treated with antithyroid drugs. These receptors were obtained from a man aged 40-50 years with Graves disease.

This clonotype was observed at least ten times. The chain uses TRBV3-1 and TRBJ1-1; a weak D match, TRBD1 (5 bases). CDR1 is LGHDT and CDR2 is YNNKEL in the germline V gene (reference sequence). This CDR3 has 14 amino acids. V lost 3 bases and J lost 8, with 16 bases in between. The CDR3 DNA sequence: TGTGCCAGCAGCCACCCGACAGCGTCGGGGGAAGCTTTCTTT. Translation gives CASSHPTASGEAFF.

The V call is TRBV20-1, the J call TRBJ2-1; 8 bases map to TRBD2. The ends lost 2 bases at V and 2 bases at J; junction bases unmatched: 5. CDR1 and CDR2 from the germline V gene are DFQATT and SNEGSKA (reference sequence). This CDR3 is 15 amino acids long. CDR3 sequence: CSARRAGGPYNEQFF. The CDR3 region has the DNA TGCAGTGCTAGAAGGGCGGGAGGCCCCTACAATGAGCAGTTCTTC.

The sample holds many counts of this clonotype. This chain connects TRBV2 to TRBJ2-5; possibly TRBD2 for D (5 bases). V gave up 5 bases and J gave up 1 base, with 20 bases separating them. The germline CDR1 and CDR2 sequences are SNHLY and FYNNEI. The CDR3 totals 17 residues. As DNA, the CDR3 is TGTGCCAGCAGTCCAGGAGGAGTTGGCGCCAGCCAAGAGACCCAGTACTTC. It yields the protein CASSPGGVGASQETQYF.

Comment on this clonotype: A clone one base away is much larger, so this may be a read error. The chain has TRBV12-3 or TRBV12-4 and TRBJ2-7; no reliable D call. The CDR3 totals 11 residues. The germline V and J ends were trimmed by 8 bases and 6 bases, with 11 bases remaining between them. The CDR3 DNA reads TGTGCCAGCGTGGTTAGCCGCGAGCAGTACTTC. Encoded protein: CASVVSREQYF.

In this sample, this clonotype turned up a few times. V gene TRBV19 combines with J gene TRBJ2-1; D unclear. The germline V and J ends were trimmed by 5 bases and 4 bases, with 15 bases remaining between them. CDR1 and CDR2 (germline): LNHDA, SQIVND (reference sequence). The CDR3 consists of 15 residues. In nucleotides, the CDR3 is TGTGCCAGTAGTCCCACATCCTCCCCGTACAATGAGCAGTTCTTC. The encoded protein is CASSPTSSPYNEQFF.

This clonotype was detected many times. The chain employs TRBV10-3 and TRBJ2-5, with no clear D. V lost 6 bases to trimming and J lost 0 bases, with 11 bases between them. The CDR3 covers 14 residues. The germline CDR1 and CDR2 sequences are ENHRY and SYGVKD. The CDR3 nucleotides read TGTGCCATCAGACCAGACAAGGACCAAGAGACCCAGTACTTC. Its translation: CAIRPDKDQETQYF.

The table lists this clonotype with many counts. The CDR3 reads CSARDLGRRGTGELFF. For the CDR3, the DNA is TGCAGTGCTAGAGATCTAGGCAGGCGTGGCACCGGGGAGCTGTTTTTT. The chain combines TRBV20-1 with TRBJ2-2, with no clear D. Germline assignment: CDR1 DFQATT and CDR2 SNEGSKA (reference sequence). This CDR3 has 16 amino acids. V was trimmed by 0 bases and J by 4 bases, leaving 15 bases between them.

As DNA, the CDR3 is TGCGCCAGCAGCTCCGAGATAGCGGGAGACACCGGGGAGCTGTTTTTT. Translated: CASSSEIAGDTGELFF. The rearrangement joins TRBV5-1 to TRBJ2-2; 9 bases match TRBD2. Trimming cost V 3 bases and J 3 bases; bases outside gene matches: 6. Germline CDR1 SGHRS, CDR2 YFSETQ. The CDR3 runs to 16 residues.

The genes are TRBV7-3 and TRBJ1-1; 7 bases match TRBD1. After removal of 5 bases from V and 6 bases from J, the junction contained 3 bases not matched to a gene. CDR3 length: 12 residues. Looked up from germline, CDR1 is SGHTA and CDR2 is FQGTGA. Here the CDR3 DNA reads TGTGCCAGCAGCCACAGGGGATCTGAAGCTTTCTTT. This sequence encodes CASSHRGSEAFF.

This clonotype was seen many times. V usage is TRBV7-3 and J usage is TRBJ2-1; D is uncertain. CDR1 and CDR2 (germline): SGHTA, FQGTGA. CDR3 length: 14 amino acids. Trimming cost V 2 bases and J 4 bases, with 9 bases left between them. This CDR3 reads CASSLEPAYNEQFF. The CDR3 coding sequence is TGTGCCAGCAGCTTAGAACCCGCGTACAATGAGCAGTTCTTC.

This clonotype occurred many times. This rearrangement joins TRBV5-5 to TRBJ1-1, with D maybe TRBD1 (5 bases). There are 14 residues in the CDR3. Germline-derived CDR1 and CDR2 are SGHKS and YYEKEE (reference sequence). Trimming left V 2 bases short and J 6 bases short, with 14 bases between. The DNA of the CDR3 is TGTGCCAGCAGCTTTGGGACCGGCGGCTCTGAAGCTTTCTTT. Translation gives CASSFGTGGSEAFF. Variable domain in full (rest from reference TRBV5-5 and TRBJ1-1): DAGVTQSPTHLIKTRGQQVTLRCSPISGHKSVSWYQQVLGQGPQFIFQYYEKEERGRGNFPDRFSARQFPNYSSELNVNALLLGDSALYLCASSFGTGGSEAFFGQGTRLTVV.

The rearrangement uses TRBV20-1 and TRBJ2-1; 11 nucleotides align to TRBD2. The ends lost 0 bases at V and 9 bases at J; junction bases unmatched: 7. There are 15 residues in the CDR3. Germline CDR1 is DFQATT and CDR2 is SNEGSKA (reference sequence). In DNA, the CDR3 is TGCAGTGCTAGAGAGTTAGCGGGAGGGGGGCGTGAGCAGTTCTTC. Protein product: CSARELAGGGREQFF.

The chain has TRBV12-3 or TRBV12-4 and TRBJ2-2; a possible D gene is TRBD1 (6 bases). This CDR3 comprises 15 residues. V was trimmed by 6 bases and J by 5 bases, leaving 16 bases between them. The CDR3 region is CASSSGAGVTGELFF. As DNA, the CDR3 is TGTGCCAGCAGCAGTGGGGCAGGGGTGACCGGGGAGCTGTTTTTT.

This clonotype was observed at least ten times. The CDR3 nucleotides read TGTGCCAGCAGCTTAGAAAGGGGGCGCATCTACGAGCAGTACTTC. It codes for CASSLERGRIYEQYF. The gene calls are TRBV11-2 and TRBJ2-7; 7 nucleotides match TRBD1. This CDR3 has 15 amino acids. Germline V gene lookup returns CDR1 SGHAT and CDR2 FQNNGV. V was clipped by 0 bases and J by 3 bases; unmatched bases: 5.

This clonotype has a count of ten or more. The chain joins TRBV3-1 to TRBJ2-1; TRBD2 agrees at 13 bases. The CDR3 totals 18 residues. Looked up from germline, CDR1 is LGHDT and CDR2 is YNNKEL (reference sequence). V was pared by 2 bases and J by 7 bases, with 11 bases of the junction left unmatched. CDR3 in DNA: TGTGCCAGCAGCCAACGTCCCGGGACTAGCGGGATTGGGAATGAGCAGTTCTTC. It codes for CASSQRPGTSGIGNEQFF.

This chain joins TRBV10-3 and TRBJ2-7; 14 bases agree with TRBD2. The CDR3 sequence is 15 residues long. The germline V gene has CDR1 ENHRY and CDR2 SYGVKD. With V trimmed by 5 bases and J by 5 bases, 5 bases remained unmatched. CDR3 DNA sequence: TGTGCCATCAGTACAGGGACTAGCGGGAGTAACGAGCAGTACTTC. It translates to CAISTGTSGSNEQYF.

This clonotype has ten or more counts. The chain is built from TRBV10-2 and TRBJ2-1; 12 nucleotides agree with TRBD2. The germline V gene has CDR1 WSHSY and CDR2 SAAADI. Unmatched junction bases numbered 5, after V lost 7 bases and J lost 7 bases. This CDR3 spans 14 amino acids. The CDR3 loop reads CASTTTSGSNEQFF. CDR3 coding DNA: TGCGCCAGCACCACGACTAGCGGGAGTAATGAGCAGTTCTTC.

This chain joins TRBV27 and TRBJ2-3; 9 bases agree with TRBD2. V lost 6 bases, J lost 5 bases, and 6 bases stayed unmatched. This CDR3 is built from 14 residues. Germline values: CDR1 MNHEY, CDR2 SMNVEV (reference sequence). CDR3 residues: CASRTFSGGDTQYF. The CDR3 nucleotides are TGTGCCAGCAGGACGTTTAGCGGGGGAGATACGCAGTATTTT.

This clonotype occurred many times. V usage is TRBV28 and J usage is TRBJ2-2; the D call may be TRBD1 or TRBD2 (5 bases each). This CDR3 has 15 amino acids. Germline CDR1 is MDHEN and CDR2 is SYDVKM. Trimming cost V 2 bases and J 6 bases, with 13 bases left between them. The CDR3 sequence is CASSLGGSYAGELFF. As DNA, the CDR3 is TGTGCCAGCAGTTTAGGGGGTTCCTACGCCGGGGAGCTGTTTTTT.

This clonotype was counted many times. The V gene is TRBV20-1, the J gene TRBJ2-1, with 10 positions matching TRBD2. Germline V gene lookup returns CDR1 DFQATT and CDR2 SNEGSKA (reference sequence). The V and J ends lost 1 base and 1 base, in that order; junction bases with no gene match: 4. This CDR3 is built from 16 residues. CDR3: CSARGTSGLSYNEQFF. CDR3 bases: TGCAGTGCTAGAGGGACTAGCGGCCTTTCCTACAATGAGCAGTTCTTC.

This clonotype was seen a handful of times. The V call is TRBV18, the J call TRBJ2-1, with D unresolved. V gave up 1 base and J gave up 0 bases, with 10 bases separating them. CDR1 and CDR2 (germline): KGHSH, LQKENI. CDR3 length: 16 amino acids. CDR3 region: CASSPLPPSSYNEQFF. The CDR3 DNA follows: TGTGCCAGCTCACCACTTCCCCCCAGCTCCTACAATGAGCAGTTCTTC.